The 20 T cell receptor beta chains presented below share a single source sample, sequenced in a study of blood T cell repertoires in COVID-19. Profiling relied on immunoSEQ multiplex PCR, and the TCRdb table lists in-frame clones only, not all of them. Of some 150,000 clones in the sample, 75% to 90% were seen once. Specimen: peripheral blood. The receptors stem from a woman aged 55-75 years with active COVID-19.

This clone was recorded a few times. V usage is TRBV7-6 and J usage is TRBJ2-2, with 12 bases that match TRBD2. Germline CDR1 SGHVS, CDR2 FNYEAQ. This CDR3 is 17 amino acids long. V lost 4 bases, J lost 7 bases, and 10 bases stayed unmatched. The CDR3 reads CASSSTTSGRGNGELFF. The CDR3, as DNA: TGTGCCAGCAGCTCCACGACTAGCGGGAGAGGGAACGGGGAGCTGTTTTTT.

This clone was counted once. This chain links TRBV4-1 with TRBJ2-7; the match to TRBD2 covers 12 bases. The CDR3 spans 14 residues. After removal of 4 bases from V and 2 bases from J, the junction contained 0 bases not matched to a gene. Per germline, CDR1 MGHRA and CDR2 YSYEKL. CDR3 protein: CASSRLAGAYEQYF. DNA for the CDR3: TGCGCCAGCAGCCGACTAGCGGGAGCCTACGAGCAGTACTTC.

The gene calls are TRBV28 and TRBJ1-2; 11 bases line up with TRBD1. The CDR3 runs 13 residues. Losses at the gene ends were 4 bases for V and 14 bases for J; bases not matched to a gene: 9. From germline, CDR1 is MDHEN and CDR2 SYDVKM. The CDR3 is CASSSGTGGGRTF. CDR3 sequence (DNA): TGTGCCAGCAGTTCCGGGACAGGGGGGGGTCGGACCTTC.

The V call is TRBV30, the J call TRBJ1-4; 8 bases map to TRBD1. Looked up from germline, CDR1 is GTSNPN and CDR2 is SVGIG (reference sequence). The trim removed 2 bases at V and 0 bases at J, leaving 5 bases unmatched. The CDR3 is 16 amino acids. CDR3 sequence (DNA): TGTGCCTGGAGTCGGGACAGGTCCGCAACTAATGAAAAACTGTTTTTT. Encoded protein: CAWSRDRSATNEKLFF.

A note on this clone: The same CDR3 also results from other DNA sequences found in this sample. The rearrangement uses TRBV28 and TRBJ1-1; D may be TRBD1 (5 bases). Deletions cut 4 bases from V and 5 bases from J, with 14 bases between. Per germline, CDR1 MDHEN and CDR2 SYDVKM. The CDR3 extends over 14 amino acids. The CDR3 loop reads CASSSAGGGTEAFF. DNA for the CDR3: TGTGCCAGCAGTTCCGCAGGCGGGGGGACTGAAGCTTTCTTT.

The chain employs TRBV29-1 and TRBJ1-3; D is uncertain. Trimming left V 0 bases short and J 0 bases short, with 6 bases between. Germline CDR1 SQVTM, CDR2 ANQGSEA. The CDR3 spans 14 residues. CDR3 sequence: CSVEDPLSGNTIYF. The CDR3 region has the DNA TGCAGCGTTGAAGATCCCCTCTCTGGAAACACCATATATTTT.

V and J are TRBV5-8 and TRBJ1-5, with TRBD1 matching over 10 bases. Germline V lookup: CDR1 SGHTS, CDR2 YDEGEE. After removal of 3 bases from V and 4 bases from J, the junction contained 4 bases not matched to a gene. The CDR3 has 15 amino acids. The CDR3, as DNA: TGTGCCAGCAGCTCAACGGGACAGGGGAATCAGCCCCAGCATTTT. Translation: CASSSTGQGNQPQHF.

The V and J genes are TRBV5-5 and TRBJ2-3; the D is unclear. The ends were cut back, 3 bases at V and 2 bases at J, with 19 bases in the middle. Germline values: CDR1 SGHKS, CDR2 YYEKEE (reference sequence). The CDR3 covers 17 residues. This CDR3 reads CASSSKSSTLTTDTQYF. The CDR3 DNA follows: TGTGCCAGCAGCTCAAAGTCCTCGACACTCACCACAGATACGCAGTATTTT.

The chain uses TRBV6-2 or TRBV6-3 and TRBJ1-2, with TRBD1 as a possible D gene (6 bases). This CDR3 contains 15 residues. Trimming left V 2 bases short and J 4 bases short, with 14 bases between. CDR1 and CDR2 from the germline V gene are MNHEY and SVGEGT. The CDR3 loop reads CASSYGGGDPYGYTF. CDR3 DNA: TGTGCCAGCAGTTACGGGGGCGGAGACCCCTATGGCTACACCTTC.

This clone was found many times. In nucleotides, the CDR3 is TGTGCCAGCAGTTCCACACAGGGTCTTCATGGCTACACCTTC. Amino acid sequence: CASSSTQGLHGYTF. The V call is TRBV6-2 or TRBV6-3, the J call TRBJ1-2, with D possibly matching TRBD1 (6 bases). The germline V and J ends were trimmed by 4 bases and 6 bases, with 15 bases remaining between them. Germline CDR1 MNHEY, CDR2 SVGEGT. The CDR3 has 14 amino acids.

This chain uses TRBV6-6 with TRBJ1-5; D possibly corresponds to TRBD1 (6 bases). Germline loops: CDR1 MNHNY, CDR2 SVGAGI (reference sequence). V was clipped by 7 bases and J by 0 bases, with 7 bases between them. CDR3 length equals 13 residues. The CDR3: CASTDSSNQPQHF. CDR3 bases: TGTGCCAGCACGGACAGTAGCAATCAGCCCCAGCATTTT.

This chain connects TRBV10-3 to TRBJ2-7; 8 positions agree with TRBD1. The junction had 7 bases not matched to a gene; V was cut back by 7 bases and J by 5 bases. The V gene's germline CDR1 is ENHRY and CDR2 SYGVKD. The CDR3 sequence is 13 residues long. The DNA of the CDR3 is TGTGCCATCACCACGGACAGGGCCCACGAGCAGTACTTC. Translation gives CAITTDRAHEQYF.

This chain connects TRBV18 to TRBJ2-7; 7 bases are a match to TRBD1. The CDR3 contains 13 residues. CDR1 is KGHSH, CDR2 LQKENI, per germline. The trim removed 6 bases at V and 3 bases at J, leaving 5 bases unmatched. The CDR3 is CASSPGTDYEQYF. The CDR3 DNA sequence: TGTGCCAGCTCCCCCGGGACAGACTACGAGCAGTACTTC.

The chain joins TRBV18 to TRBJ2-1; perhaps TRBD1 as D (5 bases). The CDR3 consists of 14 residues. V was trimmed by 3 bases and J by 5 bases, leaving 11 bases between them. Germline V lookup: CDR1 KGHSH, CDR2 LQKENI. CDR3 in amino acids: CASSPFDRNNEQFF. CDR3 coding DNA: TGTGCCAGCTCACCTTTCGACAGAAACAATGAGCAGTTCTTC.

V usage is TRBV7-2 and J usage is TRBJ2-1; 8 bases map to TRBD2. The ends lost 1 base at V and 5 bases at J; junction bases unmatched: 4. The length of the CDR3 is 15 residues. Germline CDR1 reads SGHTA; CDR2 reads FQGNSA. The CDR3 DNA reads as TGTGCCAGCAGCTTAGTCGGGAGGGCCCACAATGAGCAGTTCTTC. Translating it yields CASSLVGRAHNEQFF.

The chain is built from TRBV7-9 and TRBJ2-3; a weak D match, TRBD2 (6 bases). This CDR3 is 16 amino acids long. The ends were cut back, 7 bases at V and 2 bases at J, with 19 bases in the middle. Germline CDR1 SEHNR, CDR2 FQNEAQ (reference sequence). As DNA, the CDR3 is TGTGCCAGCACCCGAGGGGCGGGACGAAACACAGATACGCAGTATTTT. Translating it yields CASTRGAGRNTDTQYF.

This clone was observed once. This chain joins TRBV6-5 and TRBJ2-1; TRBD1 agrees at 8 bases. CDR1 is MNHEY and CDR2 is SVGAGI in the germline V gene. This CDR3 has 15 amino acids. V lost 7 bases to trimming and J lost 6 bases; unmatched junction nucleotides: 11. In nucleotides, the CDR3 is TGTGCCAGCACCCCAAGGAGGGGACAGGTCAATGAGCAGTTCTTC. This codes for CASTPRRGQVNEQFF.

The rearrangement joins TRBV27 to TRBJ1-6; D unresolved. Germline-derived CDR1 and CDR2 are MNHEY and SMNVEV (reference sequence). Trimming took off 4 bases at V and 9 bases at J, with 13 bases between the two ends. This CDR3 has 14 amino acids. This chain's CDR3 is CASSSQESGSPLHF. In nucleotides, the CDR3 is TGTGCCAGCAGTTCCCAAGAAAGCGGTTCACCCCTCCACTTT.

V and J are TRBV7-8 and TRBJ2-1; 7 nucleotides agree with TRBD2. V was clipped by 3 bases and J by 2 bases; unmatched bases: 4. CDR1 is SGHVS, CDR2 FQNEAQ, per germline. The CDR3 is 15 amino acids. The CDR3 here is CASSFGEGPYNEQFF. DNA of the CDR3: TGTGCCAGCAGCTTCGGGGAGGGCCCCTACAATGAGCAGTTCTTC.

The chain is built from TRBV4-1 and TRBJ2-2; TRBD2 is a possible D gene (6 bases). Trimming cost V 1 base and J 5 bases, with 20 bases left between them. CDR3 size: 18 residues. The V gene's germline CDR1 is MGHRA and CDR2 YSYEKL. For the CDR3, the DNA is TGCGCCAGCAGCCAAGGACCTAGACTAGTGAGGGATACCGGGGAGCTGTTTTTT. Its protein is CASSQGPRLVRDTGELFF.